This T cell receptor (beta chain) emerged from a study of cytomegalovirus exposure and HLA in healthy donors. Notes on the study in general: An apparent linkage of common viral pathogens to several of the most significant clusters emerged in a later analysis.

The PCR used 60 Vbeta and 13 Jbeta primers. TCRdb's table, derived via immunoSEQ multiplex PCR, lists solely in-frame clones and lacks some. This sample contains around 53,000 clones. This CDR3 comprises 14 residues. Deletions cut 3 bases from V and 7 bases from J, with 15 bases between. CDR1 KGHSH and CDR2 LQKENI come from the germline V gene. Regarding this clone: Its antigen is currently unknown.

The rearrangement uses TRBV18 and TRBJ1-1; D is possibly TRBD1 (6 bases). Sequenced: PBMCs. The clonotype originates from a woman aged 25 to 39 in good health and CMV-seropositive. The CDR3 spells CASSPAGQSSEAFF. As DNA, the CDR3 is TGTGCCAGCTCACCCGCAGGACAGTCGAGTGAAGCTTTCTTT.